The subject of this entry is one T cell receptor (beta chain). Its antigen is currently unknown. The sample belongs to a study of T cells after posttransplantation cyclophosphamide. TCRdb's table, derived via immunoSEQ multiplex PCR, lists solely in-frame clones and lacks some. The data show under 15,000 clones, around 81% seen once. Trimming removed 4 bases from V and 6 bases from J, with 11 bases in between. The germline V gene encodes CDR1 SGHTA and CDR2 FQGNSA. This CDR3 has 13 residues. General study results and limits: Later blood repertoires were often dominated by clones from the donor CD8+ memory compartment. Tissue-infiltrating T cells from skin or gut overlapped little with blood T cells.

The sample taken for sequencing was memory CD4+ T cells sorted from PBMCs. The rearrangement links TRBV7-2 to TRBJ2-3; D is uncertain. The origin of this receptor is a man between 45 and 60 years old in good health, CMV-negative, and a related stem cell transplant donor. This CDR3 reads CASSSLSGDTQYF. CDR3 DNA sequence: TGTGCCAGCAGCTCGTTGAGTGGTGATACGCAGTATTTT.